This T cell receptor beta chain stems from a study of blood T cell repertoires in COVID-19. Whole-study context: Material from acute and convalescent COVID-19 was sourced from the United States, Italy and Spain.

Trimming took 6 bases from V and 4 from J, leaving 15 bases between them. Germline CDR1 reads MNHEY; CDR2 reads SVGAGI. The CDR3 spans 14 residues. Authors' processing steps: Estimated nucleated cell counts came from reference gene primer amplification. The table came from immunoSEQ multiplex PCR; TCRdb's copy has only in-frame clones and leaves some out. D and trimming come from the DNA, and the V and J calls and clone size come from that table. This table has 55,000 to 70,000 clones, roughly 87% appearing once. The chain uses TRBV6-5 and TRBJ1-1, with D perhaps matching TRBD1 (5 bases). Sequencing input: peripheral blood. This TCR was recovered from a woman aged 55-69 years with acute or convalescent COVID-19. The CDR3 sequence: CASSPGGASTEAFF. The CDR3 DNA reads TGTGCCAGCAGCCCGGGAGGGGCGAGCACTGAAGCTTTCTTT.